This TCR beta chain was identified during a study of OX40 agonist ivuxolimab in advanced cancers. In the study overall: Every 2 weeks, patients got intravenous ivuxolimab at one of six dose levels (0.01-10 mg/kg). Therapy given before enrollment (anti-PD-1, anti-PD-L1 or anti-CTLA-4) was allowed, and around 40% had some. Subjects had a mean age of approximately 60 years, with a range of 23 to 79; 82.7% were male. Study-wide results and limits: Compared with CD4+, CD8+ T cells on average had more expanded clones.

Data came from immunoSEQ multiplex PCR; TCRdb stores just in-frame clones and leaves some out. The data hold roughly 56,000 clones, with approximately 80% observed a single time. The CDR3 is 14 residues long. Per the germline V gene, CDR1 is SQVTM and CDR2 is ANQGSEA. V lost 4 bases, J lost 2 bases, and 14 bases lay in between. This clone was seen more than once but under ten times. Its antigen is still unknown. This sequence originates from an adult with an advanced solid tumor such as melanoma, head and neck, liver or kidney cancer. The specimen was CD4+ or CD8+ T cells sorted from blood, collected in a trial of the OX40 agonist ivuxolimab. This chain uses TRBV29-1 with TRBJ1-1; no clear D. CDR3 sequence (DNA): TGCAGCGTTGCGGGCGGCACGGTAAACACTGAAGCTTTCTTT. Its translation is CSVAGGTVNTEAFF.